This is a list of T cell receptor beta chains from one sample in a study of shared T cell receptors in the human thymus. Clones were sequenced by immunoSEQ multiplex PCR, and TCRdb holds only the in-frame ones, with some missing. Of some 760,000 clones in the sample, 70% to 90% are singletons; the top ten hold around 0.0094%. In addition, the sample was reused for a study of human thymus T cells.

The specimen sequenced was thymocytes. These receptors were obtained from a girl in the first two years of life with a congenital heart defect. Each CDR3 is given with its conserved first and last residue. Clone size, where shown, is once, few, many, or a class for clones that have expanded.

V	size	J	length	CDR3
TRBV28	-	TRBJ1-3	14	CASSFSGFRYTIYF
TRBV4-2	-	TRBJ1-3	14	CASSPRVGGNTIYF
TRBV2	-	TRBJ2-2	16	CASSDGAAGGTGELFF
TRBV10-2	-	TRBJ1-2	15	CASIEDRGRGYGYTF
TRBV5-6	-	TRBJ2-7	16	CASSLAGGSPSDEQYF
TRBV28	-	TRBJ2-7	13	CASSLRESREQYF
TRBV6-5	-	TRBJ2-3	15	CASSYNLPSTDTQYF
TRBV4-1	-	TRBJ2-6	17	CASSPRTQNSGANVLTF
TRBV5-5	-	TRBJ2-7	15	CASSYWTGAAYEQYF
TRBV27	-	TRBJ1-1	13	CASRPPPPSVLIF
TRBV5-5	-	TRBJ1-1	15	CASSFFGQRNTEAFF
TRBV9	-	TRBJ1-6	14	CASSARVDNSPLHF
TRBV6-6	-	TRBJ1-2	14	CASSYSSSLRGYTF
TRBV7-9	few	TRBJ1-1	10	CASSRRLAFF
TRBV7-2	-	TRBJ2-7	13	CASRQGTAYEQYF
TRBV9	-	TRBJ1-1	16	CASSVAPETGMTEAFF
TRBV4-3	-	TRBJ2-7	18	CASSQDTLTTSSTREQYF
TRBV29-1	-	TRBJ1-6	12	CATALRGSPLHF
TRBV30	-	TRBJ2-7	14	CAWSVIRGRYEQYF
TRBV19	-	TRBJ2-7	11	CASIGQGRPIF
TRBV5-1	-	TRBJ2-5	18	CASSSHVDRQGKEETQYF
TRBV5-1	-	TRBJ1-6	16	CASSPERYSYNSPLHF
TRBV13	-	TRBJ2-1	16	CASSPLGAGVTNEQFF
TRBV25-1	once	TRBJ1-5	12	CASSDHDQPQHF
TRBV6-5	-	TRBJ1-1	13	CASSLVEDTEAFF
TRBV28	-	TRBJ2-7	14	CASSLPRNGYEQYF
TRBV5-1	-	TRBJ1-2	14	CASSATDRGNGYTF
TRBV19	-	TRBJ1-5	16	CASSIYDRFDLRSQHF